Each of the 18 T cell receptor beta chains below was sequenced from the same sample in a study of T cells in pancreatic ductal adenocarcinoma. The repertoire was sequenced with immunoSEQ multiplex PCR; TCRdb's copy has only in-frame clones and lacks some. This table has some 16,000 clones, 88% appearing once. The selected patients with pancreatic ductal adenocarcinoma had surgery but no neoadjuvant therapy. Sequencing was done on a sample of PBMCs. These receptors came from a human donor with pancreatic ductal adenocarcinoma.

The V and J genes are TRBV4-3 and TRBJ1-4; D remains unclear. Germline V gene lookup returns CDR1 LGHNA and CDR2 YSLEER. V lost 1 base and J 5 bases, leaving 5 bases between the germline ends. The CDR3 is 13 residues long. CDR3 protein: CASSQVRNEKLFF. CDR3 DNA sequence: TGCGCCAGCAGCCAAGTCAGAAATGAAAAACTGTTTTTT.

The CDR3: CASSLQGQTGELFF. The CDR3 DNA reads TGTGCCAGCAGTTTACAGGGTCAAACCGGGGAGCTGTTTTTT. The chain uses TRBV28 and TRBJ2-2; tentative D call: TRBD1 (5 bases). The CDR3 has 14 amino acids. Germline CDR1 and CDR2: MDHEN and SYDVKM. The ends were cut back, 2 bases at V and 5 bases at J, with 9 bases in the middle.

The J gene is TRBJ1-1, the V gene TRBV19; possible D gene TRBD1, 5 bases. The CDR3 is 16 amino acids. V was pared by 5 bases and J by 1 base, with 17 bases between. The germline CDR1 and CDR2 sequences are LNHDA and SQIVND (reference sequence). The CDR3 spells CASSPLGGRGNTEAFF. The CDR3 nucleotides are TGTGCCAGTAGTCCCCTGGGGGGTAGGGGGAACACTGAAGCTTTCTTT.

The chain uses TRBV29-1 and TRBJ2-3; 8 bases agree with TRBD1. CDR1 and CDR2 from the germline V gene are SQVTM and ANQGSEA. J lost 0 bases, V lost 4 bases, and 6 bases had no gene match. CDR3 length equals 15 residues. The CDR3 DNA is TGCAGCGTTGTAAAGACAGGGGAAAGCACAGATACGCAGTATTTT. It yields the protein CSVVKTGESTDTQYF.

This chain connects TRBV11-3 to TRBJ2-3, with TRBD2 as a possible D gene (6 bases). V lost 4 bases and J lost 6, with 14 bases in between. Germline V gene sequence: CDR1 SGHNT, CDR2 YENEEA. The CDR3 totals 14 residues. Here the CDR3 reads CASSSRGGMDTQYF. The CDR3 DNA reads TGTGCCAGCAGCTCCCGGGGCGGGATGGATACGCAGTATTTT.

A remark on this clone: Distinct nucleotide sequences in the sample also encode this CDR3. The chain combines TRBV11-1 with TRBJ2-1; perhaps TRBD2 as D (6 bases). The V and J ends lost 5 bases and 7 bases respectively, with 18 bases between them. CDR1 and CDR2 from the germline V gene are SGHAT and FQDESV (reference sequence). The CDR3 totals 15 residues. The CDR3 loop is CASSPFSGGANEQFF. In nucleotides, the CDR3 is TGTGCCAGCAGCCCATTTAGCGGAGGGGCGAATGAGCAGTTCTTC.

The V and J genes are TRBV28 and TRBJ2-7; 7 bases map to TRBD1. V was clipped by 4 bases and J by 2 bases; unmatched bases: 5. CDR3 length: 14 amino acids. Germline V CDR1 and CDR2: MDHEN, SYDVKM. The CDR3 is CASSSQGIAYEQYF. The CDR3 bases are TGTGCCAGCAGTTCACAGGGGATCGCCTACGAGCAGTACTTC.

This sequence joins TRBV4-2 and TRBJ1-6; 7 positions match TRBD1. The CDR3 spans 21 residues. The ends lost 1 base at V and 1 base at J; junction bases unmatched: 16. The germline V gene encodes CDR1 LGHNA and CDR2 YNFKEQ. CDR3 loop: CASSQVSKLQGIGSYNSPLHF. The CDR3 DNA reads TGTGCCAGCAGCCAAGTATCCAAGTTACAGGGGATCGGTTCCTATAATTCACCCCTCCACTTT.

This chain uses TRBV7-9 with TRBJ2-3; D gene unclear. Looked up from germline, CDR1 is SEHNR and CDR2 is FQNEAQ (reference sequence). V was clipped by 1 base and J by 4 bases, with 9 bases between them. CDR3 size: 14 residues. CDR3 protein: CASSLVAGADTQYF. DNA of the CDR3: TGTGCCAGCAGCTTAGTAGCTGGCGCAGATACGCAGTATTTT.

V is TRBV6-5 and J is TRBJ2-1; 11 nucleotides align to TRBD1. This CDR3 spans 15 amino acids. After removal of 6 bases from V and 4 bases from J, the junction contained 5 bases not matched to a gene. From germline, CDR1 is MNHEY and CDR2 SVGAGI. CDR3 sequence reads: CASSRTGGRYNEQFF. CDR3 sequence (DNA): TGTGCCAGCAGCCGGACAGGGGGCAGGTACAATGAGCAGTTCTTC.

The CDR3 coding sequence is TGTGCCAGCAGCCCAGACAGGTCTAACACTGAAGCTTTCTTT. This sequence encodes CASSPDRSNTEAFF. The chain employs TRBV9 and TRBJ1-1; D is perhaps TRBD1 (6 bases). The V end lost 4 bases, the J end lost 2 bases, and 12 bases lay between the germline ends. The CDR3 sequence is 14 residues long. From germline, CDR1 is SGDLS and CDR2 YYNGEE.

This chain connects TRBV10-2 to TRBJ1-1; D is unclear. Germline V lookup: CDR1 WSHSY, CDR2 SAAADI. The length of the CDR3 is 12 residues. V was trimmed by 5 bases and J by 10 bases, leaving 14 bases between them. CDR3 protein: CASSILEQRAFF. As DNA, the CDR3 is TGCGCCAGCAGTATTCTCGAGCAAAGAGCTTTCTTT.

This chain joins TRBV5-6 and TRBJ1-2; no firm D call. The CDR3 consists of 14 residues. V dropped 4 bases and J dropped 2 bases, with 12 bases sitting between them. The germline V gene encodes CDR1 SGHDT and CDR2 YYEEEE. CDR3 bases: TGTGCCAGCAGCCCTGCGACTCAAAACTATGGCTACACCTTC. Translating gives CASSPATQNYGYTF. Supplemented by reference TRBV5-6 and TRBJ1-2, the full variable domain reads DAGVTQSPTHLIKTRGQQVTLRCSPKSGHDTVSWYQQALGQGPQFIFQYYEEEERQRGNFPDRFSGHQFPNYSSELNVNALLLGDSALYLCASSPATQNYGYTFGSGTRLTVV.

This clone has more than one count but fewer than ten. This chain connects TRBV19 to TRBJ1-1, with D uncertain. V dropped 3 bases and J dropped 4 bases, with 9 bases sitting between them. The CDR3 spans 13 residues. Germline V gene sequence: CDR1 LNHDA, CDR2 SQIVND (reference sequence). The CDR3 spells CASSMRLITEAFF. The CDR3 nucleotides are TGTGCCAGTAGTATGAGGTTAATCACTGAAGCTTTCTTT. Full variable domain (outside the CDR3, taken from reference TRBV19 and TRBJ1-1): DGGITQSPKYLFRKEGQNVTLSCEQNLNHDAMYWYRQDPGQGLRLIYYSQIVNDFQKGDIAEGYSVSREKKESFPLTVTSAQKNPTAFYLCASSMRLITEAFFGQGTRLTVV.

The V gene is TRBV7-3, the J gene TRBJ2-3; D is possibly TRBD2 (6 bases). Looked up from germline, CDR1 is SGHTA and CDR2 is FQGTGA. V lost 0 bases and J 3 bases, leaving 16 bases between the germline ends. CDR3 length equals 17 residues. The CDR3 nucleotides are TGTGCCAGCAGCTTAACATCAGCTAGCGTGATAACAGATACGCAGTATTTT. Encoded protein: CASSLTSASVITDTQYF. Variable domain in full (rest from reference TRBV7-3 and TRBJ2-3): GAGVSQTPSNKVTEKGKYVELRCDPISGHTALYWYRQSLGQGPEFLIYFQGTGAADDSGLPNDRFFAVRPEGSVSTLKIQRTERGDSAVYLCASSLTSASVITDTQYFGPGTRLTVL.

The chain employs TRBV7-2 and TRBJ1-1, with 8 bases identical to TRBD1. The CDR3 runs 13 residues. The V segment lost 6 bases and the J segment 4 bases; nucleotides outside the gene matches: 4. CDR1 is SGHTA, CDR2 FQGNSA, per germline. CDR3 region: CASRAGGATEAFF. The CDR3, as DNA: TGTGCCAGCAGAGCAGGGGGCGCCACTGAAGCTTTCTTT.

The chain uses TRBV5-1 and TRBJ2-3; D is perhaps TRBD1 (6 bases). The CDR3 length is 14 residues. V was cut by 4 bases and J by 4 bases, with 13 bases left in between. Looked up from germline, CDR1 is SGHRS and CDR2 is YFSETQ. The CDR3 reads CASSAWDTPDTQYF. Written as DNA, the CDR3 is TGCGCCAGCAGCGCCTGGGACACCCCAGATACGCAGTATTTT. The full variable domain, its missing parts supplied by reference TRBV5-1 and TRBJ2-3, is KAGVTQTPRYLIKTRGQQVTLSCSPISGHRSVSWYQQTPGQGLQFLFEYFSETQRNKGNFPGRFSGRQFSNSRSEMNVSTLELGDSALYLCASSAWDTPDTQYFGPGTRLTVL.

The CDR3 sequence is CASSHQARNTGELFF. The CDR3 nucleotides are TGCGCCAGCAGTCATCAGGCCAGAAACACCGGGGAGCTGTTTTTT. The chain joins TRBV4-3 to TRBJ2-2; D is undetermined. The CDR3 spans 15 residues. Germline V gene sequence: CDR1 LGHNA, CDR2 YSLEER. With 6 bases removed from V and 2 bases from J, the gap between germline ends came to 13 bases.